The 5 T cell receptor beta chains in this list originate from one sample, sequenced in a study of post-analysis software for immune sequencing data. Study results and caveats: Five or six TRBV segments, TRBV5-6, TRBV5-1 and TRBV20-1 among them, were found more frequent in patients than controls.

No antigen has been assigned to these receptors. cDNA libraries for TCR beta contained unique molecular identifiers. TCRdb re-analysed the PCR reads in MiXCR, keeping a single row per CDR3 protein. The data contain fewer than 600,000 distinct CDR3 sequences, around 40% of them singletons. Sequenced: blood. These receptors all stem from a girl aged 5-17 years with multiple sclerosis.

The chain couples TRBV7-9 to TRBJ1-5; D gene ambiguous. The germline V gene encodes CDR1 SEHNR and CDR2 FQNEAQ (reference sequence). This CDR3 has 15 amino acids. Trimming cost V 2 bases and J 2 bases, with 10 bases left between them. The CDR3 DNA follows: TGTGCCAGCAGCTTAACGGAGGGTGGCAATCAGCCCCAGCATTTT. This gives the protein CASSLTEGGNQPQHF.

The V gene is TRBV10-3, the J gene TRBJ1-5, with D possibly matching TRBD1 (5 bases). Germline V gives CDR1 ENHRY, CDR2 SYGVKD. V lost 7 bases, J lost 4 bases, and 11 bases lay in between. The CDR3 is made up of 13 amino acids. The CDR3 region has the DNA TGTGCCATCAACGGGGGGGAGAATCAGCCCCAGCATTTT. Translated, it gives CAINGGENQPQHF.

The chain has TRBV5-1 and TRBJ2-1, with TRBD2 as a possible D gene (6 bases). From germline, CDR1 is SGHRS and CDR2 YFSETQ. This CDR3 contains 16 residues. Trimming pared 2 bases from V and 0 bases from J, leaving 12 bases between. The CDR3 nucleotides read TGCGCCAGCAGCTTCAAGGGACTGAGCTCCTACAATGAGCAGTTCTTC. This codes for CASSFKGLSSYNEQFF.

In its sample, this clonotype was seen a few times. The gene calls are TRBV10-3 and TRBJ2-4, with TRBD2 matching 8 bases. The CDR3 totals 16 residues. After removal of 4 bases from V and 0 bases from J, the junction contained 5 bases not matched to a gene. The germline CDR1 and CDR2 sequences are ENHRY and SYGVKD. CDR3 bases: TGTGCCATCAGTGCTACTAGCGGACTAGCCAAAAACATTCAGTACTTC. It codes for CAISATSGLAKNIQYF.

The genes are TRBV27 and TRBJ2-1; no reliable D call. Germline V lookup: CDR1 MNHEY, CDR2 SMNVEV (reference sequence). The V gene lost 5 bases and the J gene lost 3 bases, with 11 bases spanning the gap. This CDR3 is built from 14 residues. The CDR3 nucleotides are TGTGCCAGCAGTAATGATGCCGGCTACAATGAGCAGTTCTTC. It yields the protein CASSNDAGYNEQFF.